The next 18 T cell receptor beta chains were all read from a single sample in a study of blood T cell repertoires in COVID-19. Sequenced by immunoSEQ multiplex PCR; TCRdb stores in-frame clones only, minus some. The sample includes some 300,000 clones, approximately 91% seen only once; the top ten take around a tenth. Sequencing used PBMCs or T cells enriched from blood (not recorded which). Source of these receptors: a woman between 40 and 55 years old who had recovered from COVID-19.

V usage is TRBV10-3 and J usage is TRBJ2-3; 11 bases are shared with TRBD2. The CDR3 extends over 15 amino acids. Germline CDR1 ENHRY, CDR2 SYGVKD. The junction had 3 bases not matched to a gene; V was cut back by 3 bases and J by 4 bases. The CDR3: CAISELAGDADTQYF. Written as DNA, the CDR3 is TGTGCCATCAGTGAACTAGCGGGAGACGCAGATACGCAGTATTTT.

The chain recombines TRBV4-3 with TRBJ2-1; tentative D call: TRBD1 (6 bases). The CDR3 is made up of 16 amino acids. CDR1 and CDR2 from the germline V gene are LGHNA and YSLEER. Trimming shortened V by 0 bases and J by 7 bases, and 16 bases separated the two germline ends. CDR3 nucleotides: TGCGCCAGCAGCCAAGACGCACAGGGTGCTTTGAATGAGCAGTTCTTC. It yields the protein CASSQDAQGALNEQFF.

This clone was detected only once. This chain links TRBV19 with TRBJ2-1; D perhaps matches TRBD1 (5 bases). The germline CDR1 and CDR2 sequences are LNHDA and SQIVND (reference sequence). V was shortened by 0 bases and J by 7 bases, with 7 bases between the two germline ends. This CDR3 region has 13 residues. The CDR3 DNA is TGTGCCAGTAGTATAGACAGGGAAAATGAGCAGTTCTTC. Protein product: CASSIDRENEQFF.

The chain couples TRBV4-3 to TRBJ1-6; TRBD1 matches at 11 bases. V trimming: 1 base; J trimming: 7 bases; junction bases outside the gene matches: 3. The germline gives CDR1 LGHNA, CDR2 YSLEER. The CDR3 is 16 amino acids. CDR3 amino acids: CASSQVGDRGNSPLHF. The CDR3 region has the DNA TGCGCCAGCAGCCAAGTTGGGGACAGGGGGAATTCACCCCTCCACTTT.

V gene TRBV7-6 combines with J gene TRBJ2-7; 8 positions agree with TRBD2. This CDR3 is built from 12 residues. Per the germline V gene, CDR1 is SGHVS and CDR2 is FNYEAQ. Unmatched junction bases numbered 4, after V lost 5 bases and J lost 7 bases. Here the CDR3 DNA reads TGTGCCAGCAGCCCCGGGGGGGTAGAGCAGTACTTC. This encodes CASSPGGVEQYF.

The table lists this clone with a count of one. The gene calls are TRBV11-3 and TRBJ1-3, with D possibly TRBD1 on 5 matching bases. This CDR3 contains 15 residues. V lost 4 bases and J lost 1, with 11 bases in between. Looked up from germline, CDR1 is SGHNT and CDR2 is YENEEA. The CDR3 nucleotides are TGTGCCAGCAGCTCCACAGGCGTTTCTGGAAACACCATATATTTT. Residues: CASSSTGVSGNTIYF.

The rearrangement joins TRBV18 to TRBJ2-3; D gene uncertain. V dropped 8 bases and J dropped 2 bases, with 11 bases sitting between them. Germline-derived CDR1 and CDR2 are KGHSH and LQKENI. This CDR3 region has 13 residues. CDR3 residues: CASAVEFTDTQYF. CDR3 in DNA: TGTGCCAGCGCGGTCGAGTTCACAGATACGCAGTATTTT.

The chain couples TRBV6-1 to TRBJ1-2; 7 bases line up with TRBD1. V trimming: 2 bases; J trimming: 3 bases; junction bases outside the gene matches: 9. This CDR3 comprises 16 residues. Germline CDR1 and CDR2: MNHNS and SASEGT. CDR3 nucleotides: TGTGCCAGCAGTGAAAGCGGAGCAGGGGGGTACTATGGCTACACCTTC. Protein: CASSESGAGGYYGYTF.

The chain combines TRBV4-1 with TRBJ2-5; no firm D call. Germline V gene data show CDR1 as MGHRA and CDR2 as YSYEKL. The ends were cut back, 5 bases at V and 5 bases at J, with 18 bases in the middle. The CDR3 is made up of 15 amino acids. The CDR3 region has the DNA TGCGCCAGCAGCTCCGTCGCGGCATCCGTGGAGACCCAGTACTTC. It encodes CASSSVAASVETQYF.

The genes are TRBV11-3 and TRBJ2-1, with 8 positions matching TRBD2. The CDR3 totals 14 residues. Per germline, CDR1 SGHNT and CDR2 YENEEA. Trimming cost V 4 bases and J 6 bases; bases outside gene matches: 5. For the CDR3, the DNA is TGTGCCAGCAGCTCCCCGGGACTAGTCAATGAGCAGTTCTTC. Protein: CASSSPGLVNEQFF.

A remark on this clone: The sample contains more than one DNA sequence encoding this CDR3. The V gene is TRBV18, the J gene TRBJ1-1; tentatively, D is TRBD1 (5 bases). The CDR3 sequence is 15 residues long. The V gene lost 0 bases and the J gene lost 1 base, with 9 bases spanning the gap. The germline CDR1 and CDR2 sequences are KGHSH and LQKENI. CDR3 DNA: TGTGCCAGCTCACCACCGAGCCAGGGGAACACTGAAGCTTTCTTT. This gives the protein CASSPPSQGNTEAFF.

This sequence joins TRBV12-3 or TRBV12-4 and TRBJ1-2; unclear D gene. This CDR3 has 13 amino acids. Trimming left V 5 bases short and J 1 base short, with 8 bases between. CDR3: CASSKTLNYGYTF. DNA of the CDR3: TGTGCCAGCAGTAAGACACTTAACTATGGCTACACCTTC.

The chain combines TRBV10-3 with TRBJ2-5; D is perhaps TRBD2 (6 bases). The germline V gene has CDR1 ENHRY and CDR2 SYGVKD. Trimming removed 0 bases from V and 5 bases from J, with 16 bases in between. This CDR3 contains 16 residues. The CDR3 DNA reads TGTGCCATCAGTGAGTCGTATACTAGCCGGGGCGAGACCCAGTACTTC. It encodes CAISESYTSRGETQYF.

This sequence joins TRBV10-3 and TRBJ1-1; D is ambiguous. V lost 4 bases and J 4 bases, leaving 7 bases between the germline ends. Germline V CDR1 and CDR2: ENHRY, SYGVKD. The CDR3 spans 12 residues. The CDR3 spells CAISGAVTEAFF. The DNA for the CDR3 is TGTGCCATCAGTGGGGCCGTCACTGAAGCTTTCTTT.

The CDR3 here is CASSMPGQGMLPQHF. CDR3 DNA sequence: TGTGCCAGTAGTATGCCGGGACAGGGTATGTTGCCCCAGCATTTT. This chain connects TRBV19 to TRBJ1-5, with 9 nucleotides matching TRBD1. This CDR3 comprises 15 residues. CDR1 and CDR2 (germline): LNHDA, SQIVND (reference sequence). Trimming cost V 3 bases and J 9 bases; bases outside gene matches: 9.

V gene TRBV30 combines with J gene TRBJ2-2; 10 positions match TRBD2. CDR3 length: 17 residues. Germline V gene lookup returns CDR1 GTSNPN and CDR2 SVGIG (reference sequence). Trimming took 0 bases from V and 5 from J; bases not matched to a gene: 9. CDR3 in amino acids: CAWSVLPSGSGTGELFF. Written as DNA, the CDR3 is TGTGCCTGGAGTGTGCTCCCTAGCGGGAGTGGGACCGGGGAGCTGTTTTTT.

This chain connects TRBV20-1 to TRBJ2-1; 13 bases fit TRBD2. The junction had 9 bases not matched to a gene; V was cut back by 3 bases and J by 4 bases. Germline assignment: CDR1 DFQATT and CDR2 SNEGSKA (reference sequence). This CDR3 has 17 amino acids. The CDR3 nucleotides read TGCAGTGCTAGTCTCGGAGGGACTAGCGGGAATTACAATGAGCAGTTCTTC. Protein sequence: CSASLGGTSGNYNEQFF.

The rearrangement joins TRBV5-1 to TRBJ2-7, with 10 bases lining up with TRBD1. With 2 bases clipped from V and 5 bases from J, the junction kept 4 bases outside the gene matches. This CDR3 has 14 residues. CDR1 SGHRS and CDR2 YFSETQ come from the germline V gene. CDR3 bases: TGCGCCAGCAGCTTCAGACAGGGGGCAGACGAGCAGTACTTC. It is translated as CASSFRQGADEQYF. The full variable domain, with the rest looked up from reference TRBV5-1 and TRBJ2-7, is KAGVTQTPRYLIKTRGQQVTLSCSPISGHRSVSWYQQTPGQGLQFLFEYFSETQRNKGNFPGRFSGRQFSNSRSEMNVSTLELGDSALYLCASSFRQGADEQYFGPGTRLTVT.